This TCR beta chain was identified in a study of human T cells and chemical hapten exposure. CDR3 size: 11 residues. Trimming stripped 4 bases from V and 8 bases from J, with 7 bases between. Germline CDR1 and CDR2: SNHLY and FYNNEI. Individual cDNA molecules in this library carried unique molecular identifiers. TCRdb redid the calling of the RACE reads with MiXCR, one entry per CDR3 protein. The sample contains about 40,000 distinct CDR3 sequences, roughly 10% of which appear only once. Time point given: pre-sensitization, week 0. Treatment meaning: therapeutic diphenylcyclopropenone sensitization with weekly scalp DPC.

Source: whole blood, taken in connection with sensitization to the hapten diphenylcyclopropenone (DPC). The receptor comes from a young man with alopecia areata. Some clones in this sample may be carry-over from other donors' samples. This chain uses TRBV2 with TRBJ2-3; D may be TRBD1 (6 bases). The CDR3 DNA reads as TGTGCCAGCAGTGGAGGGGGTACGCAGTATTTT. The encoded protein is CASSGGGTQYF. The full variable domain, completed using reference TRBV2 and TRBJ2-3, is EPEVTQTPSHQVTQMGQEVILRCVPISNHLYFYWYRQILGQKVEFLVSFYNNEISEKSEIFDDQFSVERPDGSNFTLKIRSTKLEDSAMYFCASSGGGTQYFGPGTRLTVL.